This entry is about one T cell receptor beta chain. Some clones are missing from TCRdb's copy, which holds only in-frame ones; the method was immunoSEQ multiplex PCR. Of some 41,000 clones listed, 85% to 90% are singletons. The record originates from a study of OX40 agonist ivuxolimab in advanced cancers. On the study more broadly: Patients in the trial were receiving intravenous ivuxolimab every 2 weeks, at doses of 0.01 to 10 mg/kg. The eligibility criteria allowed prior anti-PD-1, anti-PD-L1 or anti-CTLA-4 therapy, and around 40% had some.

The clonotype comes from an adult with an advanced solid tumor such as melanoma, head and neck, liver or kidney cancer. Source: CD4+ or CD8+ T cells sorted from blood, taken in a trial of the OX40 agonist ivuxolimab.

The CDR3 loop reads CASSPQGAPGQPQHF. The CDR3 nucleotides are TGTGCCAGCTCACCACAGGGGGCGCCGGGTCAGCCCCAGCATTTT. This chain links TRBV18 with TRBJ1-5, with TRBD1 identical over 7 bases. The germline gives CDR1 KGHSH, CDR2 LQKENI. The V and J ends lost 1 base and 6 bases, in that order; junction bases with no gene match: 6. This CDR3 has 15 residues.